A selection of T cell receptor beta chains follows, all from one sample in a study of cytomegalovirus exposure and HLA in healthy donors. Libraries were prepared by immunoSEQ multiplex PCR; TCRdb keeps only in-frame clonotypes and omits some of them. The sample shows about 210,000 clones, around 80% of them seen only once. Material: PBMCs. These receptors were taken from a boy aged 5 to 17 in good health and CMV-seronegative. Each CDR3 is given without its conserved first and last residue. Each record gives: CDR3 length, J gene, V gene, CDR3 protein.

length: 11; J: TRBJ2-1; V: TRBV10-1; CDR3: ASSVQAYNEQF
length: 12; J: TRBJ1-6; V: TRBV27; CDR3: ASSLGGGGSPLH
length: 11; J: TRBJ2-2; V: TRBV5-4; CDR3: ASSLTETGELF
length: 15; J: TRBJ2-1; V: TRBV7-3; CDR3: ASSLLAGSSSYNEQF
length: 13; J: TRBJ2-5; V: TRBV5-1; CDR3: ASSGRDRDGGTQY
length: 11; J: TRBJ2-7; V: TRBV29-1; CDR3: SVGGDNLYEQY
length: 12; J: TRBJ2-3; V: TRBV6-5; CDR3: ASSHRDTADTQY
length: 14; J: TRBJ2-6; V: TRBV5-6; CDR3: ASSLARLSGANVLT
length: 11; J: TRBJ1-2; V: TRBV6-1; CDR3: ASSPTENYGYT
length: 15; J: TRBJ2-2; V: TRBV5-5; CDR3: ASSVLTSGFFTGELF
length: 11; J: TRBJ2-1; V: TRBV9; CDR3: ASSVGGGEEQF
length: 14; J: TRBJ2-3; V: TRBV7-6; CDR3: ASSLLAGRSTDTQY
length: 17; J: TRBJ1-3; V: TRBV2; CDR3: ASLRLSTGNLASGNTIY
length: 12; J: TRBJ2-2; V: TRBV21-1; CDR3: ASFRREGHRELF
length: 12; J: TRBJ2-7; V: TRBV7-6; CDR3: ASRSLAGAGEQY
length: 13; J: TRBJ1-2; V: TRBV7-9; CDR3: ASSLKSQGEVGYT
length: 13; J: TRBJ2-1; V: TRBV5-4; CDR3: ASSADFGSYNEQF
length: 12; J: TRBJ2-7; V: TRBV7-9; CDR3: ASSLGGPSYEQY
length: 12; J: TRBJ1-1; V: TRBV30; CDR3: AWSVYPPRSGSF
length: 13; J: TRBJ1-6; V: TRBV2; CDR3: ASSPWTGGSSPLH
length: 11; J: TRBJ1-5; V: TRBV11-3; CDR3: ASSLRYNQPQH
length: 12; J: TRBJ2-7; V: TRBV10-2; CDR3: ASSESALGQEQY
length: 11; J: TRBJ2-7; V: TRBV14; CDR3: ASSWDRWYEQY
length: 14; J: TRBJ1-5; V: TRBV11-3; CDR3: ASSLVYVTREEPQH
length: 11; J: TRBJ1-2; V: TRBV27; CDR3: ASGGGHSYGYT
length: 12; J: TRBJ1-1; V: TRBV19; CDR3: ASSIDSANTEAF
length: 12; J: TRBJ1-2; V: TRBV15; CDR3: ATSRARGIHGYT
length: 10; J: TRBJ1-1; V: TRBV11-3; CDR3: ASSLQDTEAF
length: 12; J: TRBJ2-3; V: TRBV5-1; CDR3: ASSLEAGADTQY
length: 9; J: TRBJ2-5; V: TRBV20-1; CDR3: GGAARETQY
length: 13; J: TRBJ2-2; V: TRBV27; CDR3: ASSLFGRYTGELF
length: 12; J: TRBJ2-2; V: TRBV2; CDR3: ASSLVDSTGELF
length: 12; J: TRBJ1-2; V: TRBV5-5; CDR3: ASSVMTGNYGYT
length: 13; J: TRBJ2-5; V: TRBV5-1; CDR3: ASSLVTRDRKTQY
length: 13; J: TRBJ1-5; V: TRBV7-2; CDR3: ASSTDRGGNQPQH
length: 13; J: TRBJ2-6; V: TRBV29-1; CDR3: SAEQGSSGANVLT
length: 14; J: TRBJ2-1; V: TRBV5-1; CDR3: ASSPSPGRLVNEQF
length: 12; J: TRBJ1-5; V: TRBV18; CDR3: ASSGQGMDQPQH
length: 14; J: TRBJ1-2; V: TRBV4-1; CDR3: ASSQDRTVLNYGYT
length: 15; J: TRBJ2-2; V: TRBV27; CDR3: ASSSLTSGGAPGELF
length: 12; J: TRBJ2-7; V: TRBV7-9; CDR3: ASSLVAPRGEQY
length: 13; J: .; V: TRBV6-1; CDR3: ASSEGLAGGYEQY
length: 10; J: TRBJ1-1; V: TRBV15; CDR3: ASGTGGTEAF
length: 11; J: .; V: TRBV6-6; CDR3: ASSWQGAYEQY
length: 12; J: TRBJ1-2; V: TRBV15; CDR3: ATSRWGGNYGYT
length: 15; J: TRBJ1-5; V: TRBV18; CDR3: ASSPVGTAPYNQPQH
length: 15; J: TRBJ2-7; V: TRBV27; CDR3: ASSGTGTGAFSYEQY
length: 9; J: TRBJ1-1; V: TRBV20-1; CDR3: SARRNTEAF
length: 11; J: TRBJ1-1; V: TRBV5-1; CDR3: ASSLQESSEAF
length: 10; J: TRBJ2-7; V: TRBV30; CDR3: AWSPQGYEQY
length: 15; J: TRBJ2-7; V: TRBV13; CDR3: ASSPKDEREGPYEQY
length: 11; J: TRBJ2-7; V: TRBV6-1; CDR3: ASRTTGLYEQY
length: 14; J: TRBJ1-2; V: TRBV9; CDR3: ASSVLGTWTTRGYT
length: 13; J: TRBJ1-4; V: TRBV11-2; CDR3: ASRDPGQGREKLF